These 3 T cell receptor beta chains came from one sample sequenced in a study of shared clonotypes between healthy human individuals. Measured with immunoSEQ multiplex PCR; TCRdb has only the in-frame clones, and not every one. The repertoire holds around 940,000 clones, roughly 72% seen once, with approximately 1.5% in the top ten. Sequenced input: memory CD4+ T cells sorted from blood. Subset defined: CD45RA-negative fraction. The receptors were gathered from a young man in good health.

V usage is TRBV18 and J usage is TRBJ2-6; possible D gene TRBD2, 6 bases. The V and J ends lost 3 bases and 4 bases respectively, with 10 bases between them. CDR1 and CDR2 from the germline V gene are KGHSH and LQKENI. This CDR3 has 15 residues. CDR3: CASSPMEGGANVLTF. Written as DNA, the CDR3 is TGTGCCAGCTCACCGATGGAGGGGGGGGCCAACGTCCTGACTTTC.

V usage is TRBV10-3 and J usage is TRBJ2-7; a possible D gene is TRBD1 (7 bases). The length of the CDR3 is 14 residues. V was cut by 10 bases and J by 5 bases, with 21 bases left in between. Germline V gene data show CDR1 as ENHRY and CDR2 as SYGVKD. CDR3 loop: CATRGAKTGNEQYF. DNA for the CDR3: TGTGCCACCAGGGGGGCTAAGACAGGGAACGAGCAGTACTTC.

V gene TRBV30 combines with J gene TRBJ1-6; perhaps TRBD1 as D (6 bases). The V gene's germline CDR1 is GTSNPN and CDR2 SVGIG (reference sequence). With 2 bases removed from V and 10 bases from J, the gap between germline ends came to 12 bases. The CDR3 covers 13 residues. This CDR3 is CAWSPQGTSPLHF. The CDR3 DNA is TGTGCCTGGAGTCCCCAGGGGACCTCACCCCTCCACTTT.